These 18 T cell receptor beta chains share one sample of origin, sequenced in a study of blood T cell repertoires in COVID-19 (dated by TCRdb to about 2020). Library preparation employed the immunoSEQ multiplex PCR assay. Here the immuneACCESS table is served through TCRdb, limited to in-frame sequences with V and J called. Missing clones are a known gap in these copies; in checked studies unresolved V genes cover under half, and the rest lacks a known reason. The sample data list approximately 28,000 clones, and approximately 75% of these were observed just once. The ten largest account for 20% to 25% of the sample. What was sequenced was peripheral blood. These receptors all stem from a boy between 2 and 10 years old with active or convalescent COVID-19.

CDR3 in amino acids: CASQWTSGGRKFF. The CDR3 nucleotides read TGTGCCAGCCAATGGACTAGCGGGGGGAGGAAGTTCTTC. V usage is TRBV2 and J usage is TRBJ2-1, with 14 positions matching TRBD2. The CDR3 is made up of 13 amino acids. CDR1 is SNHLY, CDR2 FYNNEI, per germline. Trimming took 8 bases from V and 14 from J; bases not matched to a gene: 8.

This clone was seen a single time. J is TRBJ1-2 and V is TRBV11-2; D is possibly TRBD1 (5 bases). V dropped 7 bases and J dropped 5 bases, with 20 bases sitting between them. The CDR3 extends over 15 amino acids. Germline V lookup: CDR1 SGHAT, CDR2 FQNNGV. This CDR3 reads CASTQRRGDPYGYTF. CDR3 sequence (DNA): TGTGCCAGCACCCAAAGGCGGGGGGACCCATATGGCTACACCTTC.

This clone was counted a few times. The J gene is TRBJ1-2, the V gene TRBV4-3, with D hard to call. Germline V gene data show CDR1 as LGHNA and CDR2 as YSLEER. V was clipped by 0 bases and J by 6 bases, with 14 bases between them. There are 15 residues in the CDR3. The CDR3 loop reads CASSQDPGAVHGYTF. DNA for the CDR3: TGCGCCAGCAGCCAAGATCCCGGAGCCGTGCATGGCTACACCTTC.

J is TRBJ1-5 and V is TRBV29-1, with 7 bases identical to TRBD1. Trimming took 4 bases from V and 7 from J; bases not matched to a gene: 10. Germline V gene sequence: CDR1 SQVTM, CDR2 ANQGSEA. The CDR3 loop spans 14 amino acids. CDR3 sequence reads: CSVASGTVGQPQHF. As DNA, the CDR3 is TGCAGCGTTGCTTCCGGGACAGTCGGCCAGCCCCAGCATTTT.

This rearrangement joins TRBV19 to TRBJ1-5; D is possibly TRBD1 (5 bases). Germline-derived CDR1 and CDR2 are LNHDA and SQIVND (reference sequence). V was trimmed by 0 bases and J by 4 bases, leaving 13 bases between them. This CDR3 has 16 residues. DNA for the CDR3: TGTGCCAGTAGTATAGATAGAACAGGACGAAATCAGCCCCAGCATTTT. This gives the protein CASSIDRTGRNQPQHF. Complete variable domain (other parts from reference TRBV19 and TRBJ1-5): DGGITQSPKYLFRKEGQNVTLSCEQNLNHDAMYWYRQDPGQGLRLIYYSQIVNDFQKGDIAEGYSVSREKKESFPLTVTSAQKNPTAFYLCASSIDRTGRNQPQHFGDGTRLSIL.

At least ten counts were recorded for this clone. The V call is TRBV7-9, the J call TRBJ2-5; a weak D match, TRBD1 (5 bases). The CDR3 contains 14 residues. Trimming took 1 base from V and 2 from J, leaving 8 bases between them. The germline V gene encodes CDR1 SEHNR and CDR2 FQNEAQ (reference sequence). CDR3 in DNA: TGTGCCAGCAGCTTAGGGCAGGGACAAGAGACCCAGTACTTC. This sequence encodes CASSLGQGQETQYF.

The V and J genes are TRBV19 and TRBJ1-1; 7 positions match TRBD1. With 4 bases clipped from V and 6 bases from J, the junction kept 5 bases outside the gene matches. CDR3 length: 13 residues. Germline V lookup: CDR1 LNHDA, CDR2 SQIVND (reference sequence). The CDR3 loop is CASSTGQASEAFF. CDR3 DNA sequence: TGTGCCAGTAGTACCGGACAGGCCTCTGAAGCTTTCTTT.

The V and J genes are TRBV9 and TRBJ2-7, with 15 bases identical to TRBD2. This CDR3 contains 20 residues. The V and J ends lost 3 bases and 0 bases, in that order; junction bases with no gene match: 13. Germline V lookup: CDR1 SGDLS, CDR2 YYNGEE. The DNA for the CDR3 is TGTGCCAGCAGCGCCCATCCATCGGGACTAGCGGGAGGACCCTCCTACGAGCAGTACTTC. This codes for CASSAHPSGLAGGPSYEQYF.

The CDR3, as DNA: TGTGCCAGTAGTCCCACAGGGGACTTGTACGAGCAGTACTTC. Residues: CASSPTGDLYEQYF. The chain is built from TRBV19 and TRBJ2-7, with D maybe TRBD1 (7 bases). The CDR3 consists of 14 residues. V lost 5 bases and J 4 bases, leaving 15 bases between the germline ends. Looked up from germline, CDR1 is LNHDA and CDR2 is SQIVND (reference sequence).

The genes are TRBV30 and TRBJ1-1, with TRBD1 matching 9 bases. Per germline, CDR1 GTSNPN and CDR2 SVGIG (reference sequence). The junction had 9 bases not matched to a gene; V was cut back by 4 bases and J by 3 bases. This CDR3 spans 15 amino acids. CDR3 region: CAWTWGDRVDTEAFF. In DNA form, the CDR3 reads TGTGCCTGGACCTGGGGGGACAGGGTCGACACTGAAGCTTTCTTT.

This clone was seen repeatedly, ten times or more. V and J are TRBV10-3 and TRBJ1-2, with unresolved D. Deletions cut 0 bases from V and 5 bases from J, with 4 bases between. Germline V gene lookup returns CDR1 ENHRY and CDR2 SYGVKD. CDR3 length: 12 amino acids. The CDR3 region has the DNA TGTGCCATCAGTGAGTCCGGGTATGGCTACACCTTC. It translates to CAISESGYGYTF.

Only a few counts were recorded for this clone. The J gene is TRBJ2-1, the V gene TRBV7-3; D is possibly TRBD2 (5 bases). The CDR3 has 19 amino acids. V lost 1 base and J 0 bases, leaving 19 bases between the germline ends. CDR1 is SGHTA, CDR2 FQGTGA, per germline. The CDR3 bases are TGTGCCAGCAGCTTAAACCCCCTGGCTAGCTCGAGCTCCTACAATGAGCAGTTCTTC. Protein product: CASSLNPLASSSSYNEQFF.

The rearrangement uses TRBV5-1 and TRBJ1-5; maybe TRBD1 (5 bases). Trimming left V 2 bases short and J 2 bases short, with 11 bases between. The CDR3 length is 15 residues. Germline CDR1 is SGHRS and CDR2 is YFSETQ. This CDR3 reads CASSLGEIGNQPQHF. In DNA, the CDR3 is TGCGCCAGCAGCTTAGGGGAAATCGGCAATCAGCCCCAGCATTTT.

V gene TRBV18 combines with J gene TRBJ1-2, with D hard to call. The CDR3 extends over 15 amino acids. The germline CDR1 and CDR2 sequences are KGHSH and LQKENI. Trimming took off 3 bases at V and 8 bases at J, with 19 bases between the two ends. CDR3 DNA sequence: TGTGCCAGCTCACCCGAAAGAAGTACGGTTCCAGGCTACACCTTC. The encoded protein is CASSPERSTVPGYTF.

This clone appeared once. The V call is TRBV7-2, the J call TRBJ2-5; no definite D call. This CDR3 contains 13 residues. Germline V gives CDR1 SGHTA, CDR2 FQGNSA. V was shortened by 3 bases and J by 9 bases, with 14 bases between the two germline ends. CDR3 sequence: CASSFSGVVAQYF. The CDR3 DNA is TGTGCCAGCAGCTTTAGTGGTGTGGTGGCCCAGTACTTC.

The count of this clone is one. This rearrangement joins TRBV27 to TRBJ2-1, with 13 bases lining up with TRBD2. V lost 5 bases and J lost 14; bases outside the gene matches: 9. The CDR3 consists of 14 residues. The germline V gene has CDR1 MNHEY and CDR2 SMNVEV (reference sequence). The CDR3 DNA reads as TGTGCCAGCAGTCCTACTAGCGGGAGGGCCTCGGAGTTCTTC. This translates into CASSPTSGRASEFF.

CDR3 nucleotides: TGTGCCAGCAGCTTCGGGACAGCGGCAGAGACCCAGTACTTC. It codes for CASSFGTAAETQYF. V gene TRBV7-6 combines with J gene TRBJ2-5; 7 bases align to TRBD1. The CDR3 runs 14 residues. The V segment lost 3 bases and the J segment 4 bases; nucleotides outside the gene matches: 5. Germline-derived CDR1 and CDR2 are SGHVS and FNYEAQ.

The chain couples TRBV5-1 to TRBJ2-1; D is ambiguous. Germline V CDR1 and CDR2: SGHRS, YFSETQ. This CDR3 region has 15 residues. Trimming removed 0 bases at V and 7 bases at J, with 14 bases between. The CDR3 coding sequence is TGCGCCAGCAGCTTGGGTTCAATCGGCGGTAATGAGCAGTTCTTC. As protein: CASSLGSIGGNEQFF.